A selection of T cell receptor beta chains follows, all from one sample in a study of CD8 T cells in Susac syndrome. Using its own MiXCR run on the immunoSEQ multiplex PCR reads, TCRdb lists one record per CDR3 protein. The sample has nearly 110,000 distinct CDR3 sequences, around 94% seen once. What was sequenced was CD8+ T cells from PBMCs. These receptors were obtained from a human donor with Susac syndrome. CDR3s include the opening cysteine and the closing phenylalanine or tryptophan. D genes are given only for firm matches. Only some rows state a clone size, as once, few, many or a class for expanded clones.

v_gene	abundance	d_gene	j_gene	CDR3aa	CDR3nt
TRBV13	-	TRBD1	TRBJ2-5	CASSRRDRGGETQYF	TGTGCCAGCAGCCGCCGGGACAGGGGGGGTGAGACCCAGTACTTC
TRBV18	-	-	TRBJ1-6	CASSPGRDYNSPLHF	TGTGCCAGCTCACCTGGACGGGACTATAATTCACCCCTCCACTTT
TRBV10-1	-	TRBD2	TRBJ2-1	CASSLAGARAGEQFF	TGCGCCAGCAGCCTAGCGGGGGCCCGAGCGGGTGAGCAGTTCTTC
TRBV5-5	-	-	TRBJ1-2	CASSLFGDADYGYTF	TGTGCCAGCAGCTTGTTTGGGGACGCAGACTATGGCTACACCTTC
TRBV20-1	-	-	TRBJ2-7	CSASRVGSSYEQYF	TGCAGTGCTTCTCGGGTGGGGAGCTCCTACGAGCAGTACTTC
TRBV14	-	-	TRBJ1-1	CASSQWGNTEAFF	TGTGCCAGCAGCCAGTGGGGGAACACTGAAGCTTTCTTT
TRBV20-1	-	-	TRBJ2-7	CSARRGRSEQYF	TGCAGTGCTAGACGAGGTCGAAGCGAGCAGTACTTC
TRBV9	-	-	TRBJ2-1	CASSVAGADEQFF	TGTGCCAGCAGCGTAGCGGGGGCCGATGAGCAGTTCTTC
TRBV7-8	-	-	TRBJ1-6	CASSLGGGGSYNSPLHF	TGTGCCAGCAGCTTAGGCGGCGGGGGCTCCTATAATTCACCCCTCCACTTT
TRBV6-1	-	TRBD2	TRBJ2-7	CASTESSGPYEQYF	TGTGCCAGCACCGAATCTAGCGGCCCCTACGAGCAGTACTTC
TRBV29-1	-	TRBD1	TRBJ1-2	CSVDTRQGKGYTF	TGCAGCGTGGATACGCGACAGGGGAAAGGCTACACCTTC
TRBV19	-	-	TRBJ1-4	CASSIRTVNEKLFF	TGTGCCAGTAGTATCCGGACAGTTAATGAAAAACTGTTTTTT
TRBV9	-	-	TRBJ2-3	CASSALARDTQYF	TGTGCCAGCAGCGCCCTAGCGAGGGATACGCAGTATTTT
TRBV3-1	-	-	TRBJ2-1	CASSLGGFEQDEQFF	TGTGCCAGCAGCCTCGGGGGTTTCGAGCAGGATGAGCAGTTCTTC
TRBV15	-	-	TRBJ2-3	CATSRGKGSTDTQYF	TGTGCCACCAGCAGAGGAAAGGGGAGCACAGATACGCAGTATTTT
TRBV10-3	-	-	TRBJ1-2	CAIQGSAGYTF	TGTGCCATACAGGGATCAGCTGGCTACACCTTC
TRBV27	-	TRBD1	TRBJ2-7	CASSWDRDYEQYF	TGTGCCAGCAGCTGGGACAGGGACTACGAGCAGTACTTC
TRBV4-3	-	-	TRBJ2-7	CASSQDPMGIREQYF	TGCGCCAGCAGCCAAGATCCAATGGGCATCCGCGAGCAGTACTTC
TRBV12-3/TRBV12-4	-	-	TRBJ2-5	CASSSPSSQETQYF	TGTGCCAGCAGTTCGCCCTCGAGCCAAGAGACCCAGTACTTC
TRBV14	-	-	TRBJ1-6	CASSQTGNSPLHF	TGTGCCAGCAGCCAAACCGGGAATTCACCCCTCCACTTT
TRBV7-9	-	-	TRBJ2-1	CASSPPAYNEQFF	TGTGCCAGCAGCCCCCCGGCGTACAATGAGCAGTTCTTC
TRBV4-2	once	-	TRBJ1-5	CASSLEQGTSNQPQHF	TGTGCCAGCAGCCTCGAACAGGGTACCAGCAATCAGCCCCAGCATTTT
TRBV20-1	-	TRBD1	TRBJ2-7	CSARDGQGAYEQYF	TGCAGTGCTAGAGACGGACAGGGGGCTTACGAGCAGTACTTC
TRBV7-9	once	-	TRBJ1-5	CASSSTEYSNQPQHF	TGTGCCAGCAGCTCGACAGAATATAGCAATCAGCCCCAGCATTTT
TRBV10-2	once	-	TRBJ1-1	CASRPREITEAFF	TGCGCCAGCAGGCCCCGGGAGATCACTGAAGCTTTCTTT
TRBV29-1	-	TRBD2	TRBJ2-3	CSVEASGGNSTDTQYF	TGCAGCGTTGAGGCTAGCGGGGGTAATAGCACAGATACGCAGTATTTT
TRBV12-3/TRBV12-4	-	-	TRBJ2-4	CASSFRPRGNKNIQYF	TGTGCCAGCAGTTTTCGGCCGAGGGGTAACAAAAACATTCAGTACTTC
TRBV15	-	TRBD2	TRBJ2-1	CATSREEVSGGANEQFF	TGTGCCACCAGCAGAGAAGAGGTTAGCGGGGGGGCGAATGAGCAGTTCTTC
TRBV24-1	-	-	TRBJ2-1	CATSEAGQGNEQFF	TGTGCCACCAGTGAGGCGGGACAAGGGAATGAGCAGTTCTTC
TRBV5-6	-	-	TRBJ1-3	CASSLGTGNTIYF	TGTGCCAGCAGCTTGGGGACTGGAAACACCATATATTTT
TRBV5-1	-	TRBD1	TRBJ1-2	CASSQTGSGYTF	TGCGCCAGCAGCCAGACAGGGTCTGGCTACACCTTC
TRBV20-1	-	-	TRBJ2-7	CSAPGEVEAYEQYF	TGCAGTGCTCCAGGGGAGGTCGAGGCCTACGAGCAGTACTTC
TRBV12-3/TRBV12-4	-	-	TRBJ1-1	CASNFGQHTEAFF	TGTGCCAGCAACTTTGGGCAGCACACTGAAGCTTTCTTT
TRBV4-1	-	-	TRBJ2-3	CASSSPAADTQYF	TGCGCCAGCAGCAGTCCTGCAGCAGATACGCAGTATTTT
TRBV9	-	TRBD1	TRBJ2-1	CASSVSGTGGYNEQFF	TGTGCCAGCAGCGTATCTGGGACAGGGGGTTACAATGAGCAGTTCTTC
TRBV15	few	-	TRBJ2-1	CATSRVWAGEQFF	TGTGCCACCAGCAGAGTCTGGGCTGGGGAGCAGTTCTTC
TRBV27	-	TRBD2	TRBJ2-1	CASRSGGAVHEQFF	TGTGCCAGCCGGAGCGGGGGGGCGGTCCATGAGCAGTTCTTC
TRBV11-3	few	TRBD1	TRBJ1-1	CASSLQGDTEAFF	TGTGCCAGCAGCTTGCAGGGGGACACTGAAGCTTTCTTT
TRBV12-3/TRBV12-4	-	TRBD1	TRBJ1-5	CASKGQGLQPQHF	TGTGCCAGCAAAGGACAGGGCCTCCAGCCCCAGCATTTT
TRBV18	once	TRBD1	TRBJ1-1	CASSPPRQGRSAEAFF	TGTGCCAGCTCACCACCGCGACAGGGGAGGTCCGCTGAAGCTTTCTTT
TRBV3-1	-	TRBD2	TRBJ2-1	CASSQGVAGTYNEQFF	TGTGCCAGCAGCCAAGGAGTAGCGGGGACCTACAATGAGCAGTTCTTC
TRBV13	-	-	TRBJ2-1	CASSLGRGFEQFF	TGTGCCAGCAGCTTAGGCCGAGGATTTGAGCAGTTCTTC
TRBV9	-	-	TRBJ2-3	CASSVAAGDTDTQYF	TGTGCCAGCAGCGTAGCGGCAGGGGACACAGATACGCAGTATTTT
TRBV13	-	-	TRBJ2-7	CASSPGPRVYEQYF	TGTGCCAGCAGCCCCGGCCCCAGGGTCTACGAGCAGTACTTC
TRBV12-3/TRBV12-4	-	TRBD2	TRBJ2-7	CASSTGGDEQYF	TGTGCCAGCAGTACCGGGGGGGACGAGCAGTACTTC
TRBV7-9	-	TRBD1	TRBJ1-2	CALEDRDDYGYTF	TGTGCCCTCGAGGACAGGGACGACTATGGCTACACCTTC
TRBV4-1	-	-	TRBJ1-2	CASSPRGPTVDYTF	TGCGCCAGCAGCCCCCGGGGGCCGACAGTCGACTACACCTTC
TRBV4-2	once	-	TRBJ2-7	CASSQDVREQYF	TGTGCCAGCAGCCAAGATGTCAGGGAGCAGTACTTC
TRBV7-8	-	TRBD2	TRBJ2-3	CASSPLAGTTDTQYF	TGTGCCAGCAGCCCCTTAGCGGGGACCACAGATACGCAGTATTTT
TRBV20-1	-	-	TRBJ1-2	CSARTPGEAPGYTF	TGCAGTGCTAGAACGCCAGGGGAAGCGCCCGGCTACACCTTC
TRBV25-1	-	TRBD1	TRBJ1-2	CASSDSGQEYYGYTF	TGTGCCAGCAGTGATTCCGGACAGGAGTACTATGGCTACACCTTC
TRBV4-1	-	-	TRBJ1-1	CASSQVSGAAFF	TGCGCCAGCAGCCAAGTGTCGGGGGCGGCTTTCTTT
TRBV6-1	-	TRBD1	TRBJ1-6	CASTDRGSSYNSPLHF	TGTGCCAGCACCGACAGGGGAAGCTCCTATAATTCACCCCTCCACTTT
TRBV7-9	-	TRBD1	TRBJ2-1	CASSLDRGAYNEQFF	TGTGCCAGCAGCCTAGACAGGGGAGCGTACAATGAGCAGTTCTTC